The present T cell receptor beta chain was sequenced within a study of shared clonotypes between healthy human individuals (dated by TCRdb to 2018 to 2020). Some background on the complete study: The cohort included three men and a couple of women between 18 and 49 years of age. For each donor, CD4 naive and CD4 memory were each run on three plates, CD8 naive on two plates, and CD8 memory on one plate. Libraries were prepared and TCR repertoires were sequenced by different laboratories using diverse techniques, in order to increase sequencing depth and limit assay-specific biases. Leukapheresis yielded between about 0.94 and 8.9 billion PBMCs per donor. To estimate repertoire size and how much clonotype sharing occurs between individuals, the study deeply sequenced the blood TCR repertoires of about five healthy adults.

TCR CDR3 regions were amplified from genomic DNA by multiplex PCR using the deep immunoSEQ assay. Genomic DNA extracted from each cell subset was distributed evenly over all wells of several immunoSEQ 96-well plates, and each plate served as one replicate. For sorted subsets, around 200 ng genomic DNA, equal to tens of thousands of T cell genomes, was loaded into each replicate PCR. The purified libraries were quantified using a Qubit 3.0 fluorometer, sized with a Bioanalyzer 2100, and then quantified again using the KAPA Library Quantification kit. A separate single-read 150-cycle Illumina NextSeq 550 flow cell was used to sequence each immunoSEQ 96-well plate. As for how the authors treated the data: Because the immunoSEQ output included only junctional sequences and no quality scores, the filtering could not be the same as the filtering used for full-length reads. To assign V/J genes and CDR3, sequences were annotated using PyIR, a Python wrapper for IgBLAST v1.9, with IMGT germline references. Any read was removed if the V/J assignment was weak (E-value above 1e-6), the CDR3 was missing, or the read contained stop codons, out-of-frame junctions, or ambiguous translated residues. V3J clonotypes were defined by identical inferred V gene, J gene, and CDR3 amino acid sequence. Percentage overlap between repertoires was computed as shared unique clonotypes divided by the size of the smaller repertoire. Three approaches were used to assess repertoire richness: RTK rarefaction, the Chao1 estimator, and Recon v2.1 estimates of unobserved clonotypes. For all TCRbeta clonotypes obtained by the gDNA method from four donors, generation probabilities were computed with OLGA. This immuneACCESS table, as held by TCRdb, lists in-frame sequences with V and J called but not all clones. Of the missing ones, under half trace to an unresolved V gene in checked studies; the others have no known cause. V, J and clone size were drawn from that table, and D and trimming were deduced from the DNA. The sample has about 750,000 clones on record, around 93% of them singletons. The top ten hold approximately 25% of the sample.

On this clone: What this receptor recognizes is not known. Base qualities are not provided; no much larger clone lies one nucleotide away.

CD8 naive samples were obtained by positive selection for CCR7 among CD45RO-negative cells, yielding a CD45RA+CCR7+ population from which TemRA cells were excluded. Donors were healthy HIV-negative adults with no recently reported acute infections or vaccinations. Every donor was a Caucasian adult living in Nashville, Tennessee, USA. Blood was obtained by leukapheresis, after which PBMCs were separated by Ficoll-Histopaque density gradient centrifugation and cryopreserved in liquid nitrogen vapor phase. Analytical flow cytometry was used to check the purity and quantity of every magnetically sorted T cell population. Genomic DNA was isolated from every sorted fraction and measured by UV absorbance on a Nanodrop 2000c. Paper-wide results and their limitations: Sampling was restricted to blood, and TCR repertoires in tissues likely differ from the TCR repertoires found in blood. Based on pairwise subsampling, the degree of clonotype sharing among donors was expected to be affected by sequencing depth. Across several donors, around 5% of naive CD4, roughly 3.3% of naive CD8, 2.3% of memory CD4, and 0.3% to 0.45% of memory CD8 clonotypes were shared. Incomplete sequencing was indicated by rarefaction of sorted-subset datasets, despite the large sequencing depth. Larger estimated clonotype richness was generally found for naive subsets than for memory subsets. Clonotypes shared by all four sorted-subset donors showed higher generation probabilities than non-shared clonotypes. Because the study included a small number of donors, the genetic and exposure-history diversity represented was limited.

The TCR sequence derives from a man in his thirties or forties in good health. Sequences were obtained from naive CD8+ T cells sorted from blood. Explained via the paper, the cell subset or site label denotes: CD45RA+CCR7+.

CDR3 sequence: CASSSARDRGSYEQYF. The bases are TGTGCCAGCAGCTCAGCTCGGGACAGGGGATCCTACGAGCAGTACTTC. This chain is built from TRBV7-8 and TRBJ2-7, with 10 bases aligning to TRBD1. Here V drops 4 bases and J drops 1 base, and the junction holds 7 bases not matched to any gene. Reading from cysteine to phenylalanine, the CDR3 counts 16 amino acids. The DNA shown is the 48-base CDR3, in frame from base 1. CDR1 and CDR2 are read off the germline V gene as SGHVS and FQNEAQ.